The clone carrying this TCR beta chain has a handful of counts. Its antigen is undetermined. This entry belongs to a study of response to subunit inactivated influenza vaccine. Study-wide results and limits: That few new T cells are recruited by each seasonal influenza vaccination was the authors' suggestion.

TCRdb reanalysed the RT-PCR reads using MiXCR and keeps one entry per CDR3 protein. The sample records some 480,000 distinct CDR3 sequences, approximately 10% being singletons. V was shortened by 2 bases and J by 4 bases, with 12 bases between the two germline ends. The CDR3 is 14 amino acids. Germline loops: CDR1 KGHSH, CDR2 LQKENI. This rearrangement joins TRBV18 to TRBJ2-7; D is unresolved. This clonotype was sampled from a man aged 50-59 years who received an inactivated influenza vaccine. The specimen comprised PBMCs from blood, sampled 35 to 45 days after vaccination. The CDR3 reads CASSPSVETYEQYF. CDR3 nucleotides: TGTGCCAGCTCACCAAGCGTCGAGACTTACGAGCAGTACTTC. The full variable domain, with the rest looked up from reference TRBV18 and TRBJ2-7, is NAGVMQNPRHLVRRRGQEARLRCSPMKGHSHVYWYRQLPEEGLKFMVYLQKENIIDESGMPKERFSAEFPKEGPSILRIQQVVRGDSAAYFCASSPSVETYEQYFGPGTRLTVT.